This TCR beta chain comes out of a study of blood T cell repertoires in COVID-19. TCRdb keeps only in-frame clones here, not all; method: immunoSEQ multiplex PCR. The data show about 120,000 clones, about nine tenths seen once. CDR3 length equals 13 residues. V gave up 6 bases and J gave up 4 bases, with 9 bases separating them. Germline V lookup: CDR1 MNHEY, CDR2 SMNVEV (reference sequence). The chain has TRBV27 and TRBJ1-4; D is unclear. This receptor was obtained from a man aged 35 to 55 with acute or convalescent COVID-19. Material for sequencing was peripheral blood. CDR3 residues: CASSKQINEKLFF. CDR3 DNA sequence: TGTGCCAGCAGCAAACAGATTAATGAAAAACTGTTTTTT.